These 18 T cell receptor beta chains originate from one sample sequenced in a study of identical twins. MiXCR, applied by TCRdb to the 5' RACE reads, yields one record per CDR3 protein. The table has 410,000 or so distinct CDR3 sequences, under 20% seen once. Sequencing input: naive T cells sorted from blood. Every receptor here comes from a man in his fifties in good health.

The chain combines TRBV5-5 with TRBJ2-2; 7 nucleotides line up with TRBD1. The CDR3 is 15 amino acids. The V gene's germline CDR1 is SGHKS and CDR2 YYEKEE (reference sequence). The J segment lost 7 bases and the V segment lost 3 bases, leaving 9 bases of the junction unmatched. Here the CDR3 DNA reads TGTGCCAGCAGCTCATACACAGGGGATTTCGGGGAGCTGTTTTTT. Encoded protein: CASSSYTGDFGELFF. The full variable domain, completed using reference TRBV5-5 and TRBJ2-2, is DAGVTQSPTHLIKTRGQQVTLRCSPISGHKSVSWYQQVLGQGPQFIFQYYEKEERGRGNFPDRFSARQFPNYSSELNVNALLLGDSALYLCASSSYTGDFGELFFGEGSRLTVL.

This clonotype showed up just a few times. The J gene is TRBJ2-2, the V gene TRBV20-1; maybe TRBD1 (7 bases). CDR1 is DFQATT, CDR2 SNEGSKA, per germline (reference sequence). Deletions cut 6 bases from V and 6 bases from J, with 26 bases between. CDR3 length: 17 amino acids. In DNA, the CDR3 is TGCAGTGCGGGGATACAGGGGACTCCCTCCATGGCCGGGGAGCTGTTTTTT. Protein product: CSAGIQGTPSMAGELFF.

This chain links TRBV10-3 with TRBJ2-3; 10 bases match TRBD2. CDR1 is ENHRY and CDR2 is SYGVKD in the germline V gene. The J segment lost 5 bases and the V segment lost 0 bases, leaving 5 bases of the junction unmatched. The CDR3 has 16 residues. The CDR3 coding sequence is TGTGCCATCAGTGAGTCCCCAGCGGGAGGGGAAGATACGCAGTATTTT. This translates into CAISESPAGGEDTQYF.

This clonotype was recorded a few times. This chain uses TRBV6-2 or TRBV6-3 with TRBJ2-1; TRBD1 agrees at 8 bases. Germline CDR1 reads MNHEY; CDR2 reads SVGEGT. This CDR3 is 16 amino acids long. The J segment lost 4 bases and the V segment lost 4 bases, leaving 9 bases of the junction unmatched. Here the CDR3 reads CASSSAGTGTYNEQFF. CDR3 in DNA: TGTGCCAGCAGTTCGGCCGGGACAGGAACTTACAATGAGCAGTTCTTC.

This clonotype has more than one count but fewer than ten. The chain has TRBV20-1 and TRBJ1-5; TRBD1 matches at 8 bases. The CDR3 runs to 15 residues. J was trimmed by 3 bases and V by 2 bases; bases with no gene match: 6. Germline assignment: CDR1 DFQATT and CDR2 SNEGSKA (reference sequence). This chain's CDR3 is CSARRGQGANQPQHF. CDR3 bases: TGCAGTGCTAGAAGGGGGCAGGGGGCCAATCAGCCCCAGCATTTT.

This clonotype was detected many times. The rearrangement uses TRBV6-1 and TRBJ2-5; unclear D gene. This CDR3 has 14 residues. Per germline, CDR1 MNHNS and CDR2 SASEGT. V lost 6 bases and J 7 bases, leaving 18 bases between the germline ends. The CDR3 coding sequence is TGTGCCAGCAGGACTCCGACCGAGATGAGGACCCAGTACTTC. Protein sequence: CASRTPTEMRTQYF.

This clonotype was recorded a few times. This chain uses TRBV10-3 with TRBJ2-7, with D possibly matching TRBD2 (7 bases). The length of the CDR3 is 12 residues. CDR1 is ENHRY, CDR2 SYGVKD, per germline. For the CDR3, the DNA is TGTGCCATCAGTGAGCCCGCGGGGGCGCTGGGGGTC. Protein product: CAISEPAGALGV.

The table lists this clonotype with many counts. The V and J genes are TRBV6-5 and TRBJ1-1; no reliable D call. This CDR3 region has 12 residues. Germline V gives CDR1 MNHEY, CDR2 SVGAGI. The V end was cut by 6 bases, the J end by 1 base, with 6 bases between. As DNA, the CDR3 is TGTGCCAGCAGCCACAGGAACACTGAAGCTTTCTTT. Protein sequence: CASSHRNTEAFF.

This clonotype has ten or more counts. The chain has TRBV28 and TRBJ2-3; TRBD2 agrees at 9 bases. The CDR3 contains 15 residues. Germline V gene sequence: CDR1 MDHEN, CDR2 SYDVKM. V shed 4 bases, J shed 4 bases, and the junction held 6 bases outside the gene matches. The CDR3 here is CASSSGTSSPDTQYF. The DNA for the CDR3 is TGTGCCAGCAGTTCCGGGACTAGCTCGCCAGATACGCAGTATTTT.

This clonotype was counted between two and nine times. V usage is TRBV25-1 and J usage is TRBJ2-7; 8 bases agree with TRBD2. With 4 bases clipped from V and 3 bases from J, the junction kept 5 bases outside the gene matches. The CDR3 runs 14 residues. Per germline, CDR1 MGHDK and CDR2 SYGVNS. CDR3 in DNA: TGTGCCAGCAGTGTAACAGCGGGAGTCTACGAGCAGTACTTC. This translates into CASSVTAGVYEQYF.

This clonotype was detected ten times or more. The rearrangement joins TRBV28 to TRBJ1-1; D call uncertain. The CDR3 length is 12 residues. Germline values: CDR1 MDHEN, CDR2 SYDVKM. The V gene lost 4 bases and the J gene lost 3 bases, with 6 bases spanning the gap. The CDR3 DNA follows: TGTGCCAGCAGTTACGCGTACACTGAAGCTTTCTTT. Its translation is CASSYAYTEAFF.

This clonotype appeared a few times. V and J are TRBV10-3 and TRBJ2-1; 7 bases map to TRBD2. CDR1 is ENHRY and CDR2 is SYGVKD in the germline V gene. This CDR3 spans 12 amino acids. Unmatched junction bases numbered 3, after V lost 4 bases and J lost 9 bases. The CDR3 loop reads CAISGGGGEQFF. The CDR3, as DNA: TGTGCCATCAGTGGCGGGGGTGGTGAGCAGTTCTTC.

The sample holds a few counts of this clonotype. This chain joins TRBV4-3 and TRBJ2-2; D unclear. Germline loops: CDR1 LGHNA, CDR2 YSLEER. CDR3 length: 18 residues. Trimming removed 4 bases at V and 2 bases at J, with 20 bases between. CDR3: CASSPSDPIGPNTGELFF. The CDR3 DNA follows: TGCGCCAGCAGCCCCTCGGACCCAATCGGTCCCAACACCGGGGAGCTGTTTTTT.

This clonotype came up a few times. The DNA for the CDR3 is TGCGCCAGCAGCGCCGGGACTAGCGGGATCTTTGAGCAGTTCTTC. It specifies CASSAGTSGIFEQFF. The chain joins TRBV5-1 to TRBJ2-1; 13 bases line up with TRBD2. Per germline, CDR1 SGHRS and CDR2 YFSETQ. Trimming removed 4 bases from V and 9 bases from J; junction bases left unmatched: 7. The CDR3 is made up of 15 amino acids.

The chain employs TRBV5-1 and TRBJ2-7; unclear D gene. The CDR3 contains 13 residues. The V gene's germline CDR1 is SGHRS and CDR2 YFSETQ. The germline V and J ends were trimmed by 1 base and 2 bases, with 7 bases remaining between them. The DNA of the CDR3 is TGCGCCAGCAGCTTGAGGCTAGCCTACGAGCAGTACTTC. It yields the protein CASSLRLAYEQYF.

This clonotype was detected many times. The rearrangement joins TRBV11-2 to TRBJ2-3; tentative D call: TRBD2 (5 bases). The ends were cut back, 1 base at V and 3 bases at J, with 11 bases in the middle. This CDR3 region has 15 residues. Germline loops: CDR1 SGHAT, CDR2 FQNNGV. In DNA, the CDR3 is TGTGCCAGCAGCTTAGTGGGCCGGGAAACAGATACGCAGTATTTT. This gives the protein CASSLVGRETDTQYF.

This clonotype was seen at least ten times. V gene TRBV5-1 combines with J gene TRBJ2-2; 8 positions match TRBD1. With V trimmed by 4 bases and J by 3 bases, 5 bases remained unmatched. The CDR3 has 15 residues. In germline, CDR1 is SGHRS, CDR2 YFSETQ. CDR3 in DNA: TGCGCCAGCAGCCTAATGACAGGGGACACCGGGGAGCTGTTTTTT. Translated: CASSLMTGDTGELFF. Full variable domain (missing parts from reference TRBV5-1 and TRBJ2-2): KAGVTQTPRYLIKTRGQQVTLSCSPISGHRSVSWYQQTPGQGLQFLFEYFSETQRNKGNFPGRFSGRQFSNSRSEMNVSTLELGDSALYLCASSLMTGDTGELFFGEGSRLTVL.

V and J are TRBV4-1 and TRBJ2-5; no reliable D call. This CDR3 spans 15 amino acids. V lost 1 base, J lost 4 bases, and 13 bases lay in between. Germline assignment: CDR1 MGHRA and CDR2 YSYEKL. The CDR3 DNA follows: TGCGCCAGCAGCCAAGTTGGTGCAGGTTTAGAGACCCAGTACTTC. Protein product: CASSQVGAGLETQYF.